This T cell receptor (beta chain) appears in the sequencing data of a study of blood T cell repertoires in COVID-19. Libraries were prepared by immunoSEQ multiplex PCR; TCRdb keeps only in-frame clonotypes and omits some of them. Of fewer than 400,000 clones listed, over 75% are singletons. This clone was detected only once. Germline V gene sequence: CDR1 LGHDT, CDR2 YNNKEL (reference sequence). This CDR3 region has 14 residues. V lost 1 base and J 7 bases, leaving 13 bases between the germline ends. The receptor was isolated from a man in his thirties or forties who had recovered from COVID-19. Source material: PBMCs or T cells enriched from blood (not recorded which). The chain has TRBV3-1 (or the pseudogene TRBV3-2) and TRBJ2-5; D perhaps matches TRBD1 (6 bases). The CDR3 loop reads CASSQVGARTTQYF. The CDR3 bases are TGTGCCAGCAGCCAAGTGGGGGCCCGAACGACCCAGTACTTC.